This TCR beta chain was captured by sequencing in a study of neurological immune-mediated disorders. Points from the study as a whole: The expanded clones of different subjects shared no CDR3 amino acid sequences (suggesting private repertoires in all groups).

Time point here: technical triplicate 1. The unsorted libraries were made from 2 million PBMCs kept at -80 C. The cDNA was synthesized by means of template-switch 5'RACE, which was carried out with 10-nucleotide random UMIs. Every sequencing run produced over 180 million TCR-beta sequences, and the sequences from any one run covered 15-18 subjects. TCRdb recomputed calls from the 5' RACE reads with MiXCR, one row per CDR3 protein. In the table there are tens of thousands of distinct CDR3 sequences, 11% of which are singletons. This clonotype was recorded at least ten times. Its antigen is not known. Trimming shortened V by 5 bases and J by 6 bases, and 13 bases separated the two germline ends. CDR3 length: 13 amino acids. In germline, CDR1 is SEHNR, CDR2 FQNEAQ (reference sequence).

This receptor was taken from a man between 60 and 75 years old with HTLV-1-associated myelopathy (HAM/TSP). V and J are TRBV7-9 and TRBJ1-1; D perhaps matches TRBD1 (6 bases). The sequenced material came from PBMCs. CDR3 protein: CASSQGQGAEAFF. For the CDR3, the DNA is TGTGCCAGCAGCCAGGGGCAGGGCGCTGAAGCTTTCTTT.